This T cell receptor (beta chain) originates from a study of OX40 agonist ivuxolimab in advanced cancers. Study in general: Ivuxolimab, an agonistic anti-OX40 (CD134) antibody, was given to patients.

Clones were read by immunoSEQ multiplex PCR, and TCRdb kept only the in-frame ones, dropping some. In the table there are 70,000 to 95,000 clones, around 88% of which are singletons. Overall study findings and caveats: The investigators did not determine what antigen specificity the expanded peripheral T cells had.

CDR1 is MNHNS, CDR2 SASEGT, per germline. V shed 2 bases and J shed 5 bases, with 9 bases lying between them. This CDR3 is 13 amino acids long. Regarding this clone: Its target is not known.

The sequenced sample was CD4+ or CD8+ T cells sorted from blood, obtained in a trial of the OX40 agonist ivuxolimab. This receptor was identified in an adult with an advanced solid tumor such as melanoma, head and neck, liver or kidney cancer. The rearrangement joins TRBV6-1 to TRBJ1-1; the D is unclear. CDR3 region: CASSEFSATEAFF. The CDR3 DNA reads as TGTGCCAGCAGTGAATTTTCGGCAACTGAAGCTTTCTTT.